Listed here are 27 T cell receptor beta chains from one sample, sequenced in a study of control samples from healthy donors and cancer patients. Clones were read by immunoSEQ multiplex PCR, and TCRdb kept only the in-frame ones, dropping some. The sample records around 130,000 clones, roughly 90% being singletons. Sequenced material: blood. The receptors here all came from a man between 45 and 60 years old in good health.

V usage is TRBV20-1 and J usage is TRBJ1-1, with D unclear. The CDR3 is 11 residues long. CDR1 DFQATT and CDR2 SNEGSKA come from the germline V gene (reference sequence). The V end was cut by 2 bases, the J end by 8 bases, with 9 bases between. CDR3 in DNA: TGCAGTGCTAGAAGGTTGGTGGAAGCTTTCTTT. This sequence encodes CSARRLVEAFF.

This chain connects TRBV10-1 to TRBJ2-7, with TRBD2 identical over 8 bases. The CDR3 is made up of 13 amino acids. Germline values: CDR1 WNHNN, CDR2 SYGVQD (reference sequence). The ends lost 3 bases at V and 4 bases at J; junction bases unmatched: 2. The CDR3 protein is CASSDGGAYEQYF. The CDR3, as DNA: TGCGCCAGCAGTGACGGGGGGGCATACGAGCAGTACTTC.

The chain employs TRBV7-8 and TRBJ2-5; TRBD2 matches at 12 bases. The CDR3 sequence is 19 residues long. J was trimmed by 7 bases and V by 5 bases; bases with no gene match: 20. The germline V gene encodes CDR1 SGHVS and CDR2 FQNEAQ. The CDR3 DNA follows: TGTGCCAGCAGCCGAGAGACTAGCGGGGGATCAGGGAATAAGGGGACCCAGTACTTC. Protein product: CASSRETSGGSGNKGTQYF. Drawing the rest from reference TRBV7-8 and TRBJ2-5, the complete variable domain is GAGVSQSPRYKVAKRGQDVALRCDPISGHVSLFWYQQALGQGPEFLTYFQNEAQLDKSGLPSDRFFAERPEGSVSTLKIQRTQQEDSAVYLCASSRETSGGSGNKGTQYFGPGTRLLVL.

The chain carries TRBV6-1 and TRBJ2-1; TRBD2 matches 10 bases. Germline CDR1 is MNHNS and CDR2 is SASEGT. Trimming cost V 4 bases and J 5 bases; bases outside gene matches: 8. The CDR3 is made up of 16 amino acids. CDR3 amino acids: CASSASGTSVDNEQFF. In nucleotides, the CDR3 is TGTGCCAGCAGTGCCTCCGGGACTAGCGTCGACAATGAGCAGTTCTTC.

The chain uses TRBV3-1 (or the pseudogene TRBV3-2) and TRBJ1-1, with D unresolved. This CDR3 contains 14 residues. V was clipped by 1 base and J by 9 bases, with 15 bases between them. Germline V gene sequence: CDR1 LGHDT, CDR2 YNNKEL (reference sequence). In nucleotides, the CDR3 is TGTGCCAGCAGCCAAGGTAACATATTTCAAAAAGCTTTCTTT. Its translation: CASSQGNIFQKAFF.

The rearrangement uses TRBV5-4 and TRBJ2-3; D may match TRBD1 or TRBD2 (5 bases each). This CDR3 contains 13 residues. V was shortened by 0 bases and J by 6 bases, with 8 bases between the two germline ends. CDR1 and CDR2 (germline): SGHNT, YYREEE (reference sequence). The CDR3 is CASSLAGTDTQYF. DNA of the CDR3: TGTGCCAGCAGCTTGGCCGGGACGGATACGCAGTATTTT.

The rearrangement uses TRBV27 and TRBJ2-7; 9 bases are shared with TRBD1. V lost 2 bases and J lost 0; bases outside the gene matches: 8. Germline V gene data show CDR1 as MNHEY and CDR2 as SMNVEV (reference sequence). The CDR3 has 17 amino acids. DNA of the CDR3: TGTGCCAGCAGTTTAACTACGGGGACAGGGAGCTCCTACGAGCAGTACTTC. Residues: CASSLTTGTGSSYEQYF.

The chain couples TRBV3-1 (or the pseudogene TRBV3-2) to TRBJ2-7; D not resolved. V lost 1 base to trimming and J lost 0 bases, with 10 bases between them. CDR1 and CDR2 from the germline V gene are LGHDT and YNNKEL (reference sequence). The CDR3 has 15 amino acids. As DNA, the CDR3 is TGTGCCAGCAGCCAAGTGGGGTATAGCTCCTACGAGCAGTACTTC. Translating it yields CASSQVGYSSYEQYF.

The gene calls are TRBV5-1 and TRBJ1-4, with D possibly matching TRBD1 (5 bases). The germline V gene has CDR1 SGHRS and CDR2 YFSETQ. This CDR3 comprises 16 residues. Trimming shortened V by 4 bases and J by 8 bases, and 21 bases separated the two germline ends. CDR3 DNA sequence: TGCGCCAGCAGCCGCAGCGGGCAGGGACCAGGGGAAAAACTGTTTTTT. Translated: CASSRSGQGPGEKLFF.

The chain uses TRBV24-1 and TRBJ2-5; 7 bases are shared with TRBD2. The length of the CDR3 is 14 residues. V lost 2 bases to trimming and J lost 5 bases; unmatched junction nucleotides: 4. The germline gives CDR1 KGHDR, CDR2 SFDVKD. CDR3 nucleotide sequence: TGTGCCACCAGTGATTCCGGACTAGTGGAGACCCAGTACTTC. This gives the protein CATSDSGLVETQYF.

The CDR3: CASPHDGYTEAFF. The CDR3 DNA is TGTGCCAGCCCTCATGACGGCTACACTGAAGCTTTCTTT. The gene calls are TRBV2 and TRBJ1-1; D gene unclear. Germline V gives CDR1 SNHLY, CDR2 FYNNEI. V lost 8 bases and J lost 3, with 13 bases in between. The CDR3 length is 13 residues.

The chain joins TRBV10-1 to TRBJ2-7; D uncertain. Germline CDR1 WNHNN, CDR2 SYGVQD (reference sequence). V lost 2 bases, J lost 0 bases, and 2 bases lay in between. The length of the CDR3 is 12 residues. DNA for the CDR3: TGCGCCAGCAGTGAGAACTCCTACGAGCAGTACTTC. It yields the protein CASSENSYEQYF.

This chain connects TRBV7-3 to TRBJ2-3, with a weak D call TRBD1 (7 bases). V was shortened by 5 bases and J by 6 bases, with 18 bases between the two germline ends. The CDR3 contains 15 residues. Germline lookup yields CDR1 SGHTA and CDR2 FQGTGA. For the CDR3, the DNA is TGTGCCAGCAGCGCAGTAGGGGGCGGGACCGATACGCAGTATTTT. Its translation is CASSAVGGGTDTQYF.

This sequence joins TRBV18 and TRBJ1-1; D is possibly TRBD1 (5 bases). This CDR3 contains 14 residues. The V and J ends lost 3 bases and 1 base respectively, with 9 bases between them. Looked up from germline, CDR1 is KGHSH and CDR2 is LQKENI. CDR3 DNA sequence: TGTGCCAGCTCACCTCAAGACAGGAACACTGAAGCTTTCTTT. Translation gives CASSPQDRNTEAFF.

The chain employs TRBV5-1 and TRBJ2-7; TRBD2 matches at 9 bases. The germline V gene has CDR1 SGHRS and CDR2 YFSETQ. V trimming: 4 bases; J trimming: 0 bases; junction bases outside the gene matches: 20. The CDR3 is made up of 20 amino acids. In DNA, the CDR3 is TGCGCCAGCAGCCAAAATAAGCGGGGGGTGGACAGGACTTCCTCCTACGAGCAGTACTTC. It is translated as CASSQNKRGVDRTSSYEQYF. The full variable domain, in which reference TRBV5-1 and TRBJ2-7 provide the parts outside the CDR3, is KAGVTQTPRYLIKTRGQQVTLSCSPISGHRSVSWYQQTPGQGLQFLFEYFSETQRNKGNFPGRFSGRQFSNSRSEMNVSTLELGDSALYLCASSQNKRGVDRTSSYEQYFGPGTRLTVT.

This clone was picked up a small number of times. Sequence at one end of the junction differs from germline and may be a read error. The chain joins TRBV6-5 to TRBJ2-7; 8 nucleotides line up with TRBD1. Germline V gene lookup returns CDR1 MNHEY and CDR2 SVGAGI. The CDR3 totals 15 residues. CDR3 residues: CASRYSIGTGYEQYF. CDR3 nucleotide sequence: TGTGCCAGCAGATACTCAATAGGGACAGGCTACGAGCAGTACTTC.

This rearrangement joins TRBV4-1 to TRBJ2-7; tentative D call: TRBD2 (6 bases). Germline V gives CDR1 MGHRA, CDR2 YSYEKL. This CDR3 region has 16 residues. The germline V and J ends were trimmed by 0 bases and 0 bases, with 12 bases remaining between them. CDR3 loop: CASSQELAGPSYEQYF. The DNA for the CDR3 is TGCGCCAGCAGCCAAGAGCTGGCGGGGCCCTCCTACGAGCAGTACTTC.

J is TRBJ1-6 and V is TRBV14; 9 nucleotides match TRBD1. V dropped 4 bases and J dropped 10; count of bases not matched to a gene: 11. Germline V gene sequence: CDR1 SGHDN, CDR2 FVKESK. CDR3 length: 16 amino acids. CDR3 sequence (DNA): TGTGCCAGCAGCCTCTCGACCGGACAGGGGAGGTCACCCCTCCACTTT. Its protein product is CASSLSTGQGRSPLHF. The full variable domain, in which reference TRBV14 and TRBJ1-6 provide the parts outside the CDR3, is EAGVTQFPSHSVIEKGQTVTLRCDPISGHDNLYWYRRVMGKEIKFLLHFVKESKQDESGMPNNRFLAERTGGTYSTLKVQPAELEDSGVYFCASSLSTGQGRSPLHFGNGTRLTVT.

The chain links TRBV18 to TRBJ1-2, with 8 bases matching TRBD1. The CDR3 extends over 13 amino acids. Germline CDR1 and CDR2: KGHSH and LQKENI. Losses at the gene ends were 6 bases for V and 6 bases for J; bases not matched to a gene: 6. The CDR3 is CASSQQGENGYTF. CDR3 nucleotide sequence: TGTGCCAGCTCCCAACAGGGGGAAAATGGCTACACCTTC.

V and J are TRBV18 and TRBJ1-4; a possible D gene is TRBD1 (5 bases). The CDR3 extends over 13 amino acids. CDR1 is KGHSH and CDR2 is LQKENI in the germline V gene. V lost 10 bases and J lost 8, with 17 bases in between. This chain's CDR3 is CAIHGGGVEKLFF. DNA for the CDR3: TGTGCCATCCATGGGGGGGGTGTGGAAAAACTGTTTTTT.

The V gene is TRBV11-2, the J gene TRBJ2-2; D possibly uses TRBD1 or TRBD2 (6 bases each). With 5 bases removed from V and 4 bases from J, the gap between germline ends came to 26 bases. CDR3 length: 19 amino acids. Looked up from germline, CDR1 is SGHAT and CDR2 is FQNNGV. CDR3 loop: CASSPDVGGRISLTGELFF. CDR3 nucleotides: TGTGCCAGCAGCCCAGACGTGGGGGGCAGGATTTCCCTCACCGGGGAGCTGTTTTTT.

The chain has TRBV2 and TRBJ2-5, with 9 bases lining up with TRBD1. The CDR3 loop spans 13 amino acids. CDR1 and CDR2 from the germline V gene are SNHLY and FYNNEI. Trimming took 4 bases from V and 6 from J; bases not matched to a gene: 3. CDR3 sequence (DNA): TGTGCCAGCAGTGGGGACAGGGCAAAGACCCAGTACTTC. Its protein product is CASSGDRAKTQYF. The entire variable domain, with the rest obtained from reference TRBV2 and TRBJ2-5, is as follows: EPEVTQTPSHQVTQMGQEVILRCVPISNHLYFYWYRQILGQKVEFLVSFYNNEISEKSEIFDDQFSVERPDGSNFTLKIRSTKLEDSAMYFCASSGDRAKTQYFGPGTRLLVL.

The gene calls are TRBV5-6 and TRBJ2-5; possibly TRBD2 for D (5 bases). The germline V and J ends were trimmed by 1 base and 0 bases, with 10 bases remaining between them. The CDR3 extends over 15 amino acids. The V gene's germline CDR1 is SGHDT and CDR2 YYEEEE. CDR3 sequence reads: CASSLKGGYQETQYF. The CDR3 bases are TGTGCCAGCAGCTTGAAGGGCGGGTACCAAGAGACCCAGTACTTC.

For the CDR3, the DNA is TGTGCCAGTAGTATTTGGCAGGGGGCAAGTACTGAAGCTTTCTTT. It codes for CASSIWQGASTEAFF. The gene calls are TRBV19 and TRBJ1-1, with 8 bases fitting TRBD1. Germline assignment: CDR1 LNHDA and CDR2 SQIVND (reference sequence). V shed 3 bases, J shed 5 bases, and the junction held 8 bases outside the gene matches. The CDR3 extends over 15 amino acids.

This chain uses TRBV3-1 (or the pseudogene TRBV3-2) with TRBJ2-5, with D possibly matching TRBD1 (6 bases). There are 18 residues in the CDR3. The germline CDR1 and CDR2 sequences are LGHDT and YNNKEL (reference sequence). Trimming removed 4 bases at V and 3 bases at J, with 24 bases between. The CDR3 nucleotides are TGTGCCAGCAGCCCGGTCCTCTCTGGGGGCGAGGGGGAAGAGACCCAGTACTTC. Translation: CASSPVLSGGEGEETQYF.

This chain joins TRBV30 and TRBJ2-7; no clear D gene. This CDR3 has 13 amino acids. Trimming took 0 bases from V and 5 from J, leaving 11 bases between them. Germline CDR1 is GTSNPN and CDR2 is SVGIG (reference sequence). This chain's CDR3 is CAWSVGTLDEQYF. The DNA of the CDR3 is TGTGCCTGGAGTGTTGGAACTTTGGACGAGCAGTACTTC.

The CDR3 spells CASSWGGQPQHF. The CDR3 region has the DNA TGTGCCAGCAGCTGGGGGGGGCAGCCCCAGCATTTT. The rearrangement joins TRBV5-8 to TRBJ1-5, with a tentative D call TRBD1 (5 bases). Germline V gene data show CDR1 as SGHTS and CDR2 as YDEGEE. The V end lost 3 bases, the J end lost 7 bases, and 8 bases lay between the germline ends. This CDR3 has 12 amino acids.